The 25 T cell receptor beta chains below were found in one sample sequenced in a study of metastatic and nonmetastatic thyroid tumors. Nobody among the patients had been given any treatment before thyroid surgery. TCRdb re-called the PCR reads through MiXCR. The table lists tens of thousands of clones, 11% of them singletons. Sequencing was carried out using blood. All receptors come from a female donor with papillary thyroid cancer or a benign thyroid nodule (not recorded which). Some clones in this sample may be carry-over from other donors' samples.

This clone was seen only a few times. A junction end diverges from the germline sequence, so it may reflect a read error. Here the CDR3 DNA reads TGTGTCAGCAGTTTAGGGGCGAGACAGTACTTC. This translates into CVSSLGARQYF. The chain uses TRBV12-3 or TRBV12-4 and TRBJ2-7; D possibly corresponds to TRBD1 (5 bases). The CDR3 is 11 residues long.

This clone was recorded many times. The chain links TRBV2 to TRBJ2-2; no reliable D call. The CDR3 extends over 13 amino acids. Germline CDR1 reads SNHLY; CDR2 reads FYNNEI. Trimming took off 1 base at V and 6 bases at J, with 6 bases between the two ends. The CDR3 loop is CASSEGWPGELFF. CDR3 DNA sequence: TGTGCCAGCAGTGAAGGGTGGCCCGGGGAGCTGTTTTTT.

This clone was recorded at least ten times. This chain connects TRBV7-8 to TRBJ1-2; 7 bases map to TRBD1. The V segment lost 3 bases and the J segment 7 bases; nucleotides outside the gene matches: 11. In germline, CDR1 is SGHVS, CDR2 FQNEAQ. This CDR3 has 15 residues. CDR3 nucleotide sequence: TGTGCCAGCAGCTTCGACAGGGATCCTCGGGGTGGCTACACCTTC. Translating gives CASSFDRDPRGGYTF. Variable domain in full (rest from reference TRBV7-8 and TRBJ1-2): GAGVSQSPRYKVAKRGQDVALRCDPISGHVSLFWYQQALGQGPEFLTYFQNEAQLDKSGLPSDRFFAERPEGSVSTLKIQRTQQEDSAVYLCASSFDRDPRGGYTFGSGTRLTVV.

This clone was detected many times. This rearrangement joins TRBV19 to TRBJ2-5; the match to TRBD1 covers 8 bases. The CDR3 contains 15 residues. The V gene end was trimmed by 4 bases and the J gene end by 5 bases; junction bases not matched to a gene: 9. In germline, CDR1 is LNHDA, CDR2 SQIVND (reference sequence). The CDR3 DNA sequence: TGTGCCAGTAGTACCGGCAGGGGGCTCTATGAGACCCAGTACTTC. Protein product: CASSTGRGLYETQYF. The full variable domain, with the rest looked up from reference TRBV19 and TRBJ2-5, is DGGITQSPKYLFRKEGQNVTLSCEQNLNHDAMYWYRQDPGQGLRLIYYSQIVNDFQKGDIAEGYSVSREKKESFPLTVTSAQKNPTAFYLCASSTGRGLYETQYFGPGTRLLVL.

This clone was recorded many times. A read error is likely, as this CDR3 ends without the conserved phenylalanine or tryptophan. It is unclear where the CDR3 begins or ends on the DNA, so no DNA is shown, and the CDR3 is as TCRdb lists it. Other nucleotide sequences from this sample produce the same CDR3. V and J are TRBV9 and TRBJ1-3. CDR1 is SGDLS and CDR2 is YYNGEE in the germline V gene. The CDR3 is 9 residues long, ends included. CDR3 sequence reads: CASSVSSLA.

This clone was seen ten or more times. V and J are TRBV20-1 and TRBJ2-7; TRBD2 might be the D (5 bases). The CDR3 totals 13 residues. Germline values: CDR1 DFQATT, CDR2 SNEGSKA (reference sequence). V lost 3 bases and J 5 bases, leaving 14 bases between the germline ends. This CDR3 reads CSASRRGNDEQYF. CDR3 nucleotides: TGCAGTGCTAGTAGGCGAGGGAACGACGAGCAGTACTTC.

In this sample, this clone turned up many times. The chain couples TRBV4-1 to TRBJ2-3; D might be TRBD2 (7 bases). Trimming stripped 3 bases from V and 4 bases from J, with 26 bases between. The germline V gene has CDR1 MGHRA and CDR2 YSYEKL. The CDR3 length is 19 residues. This chain's CDR3 is CASSQAGHKLRGGPDTQYF. The CDR3 region has the DNA TGCGCCAGCAGCCAGGCGGGGCATAAACTGAGGGGGGGCCCAGATACGCAGTATTTT.

This clone was counted many times. The CDR3 bases are TGTGCCAGCAGCTTATGGGCAGGTACAAGCTCTGGAAACACCATATATTTT. Its protein product is CASSLWAGTSSGNTIYF. The genes are TRBV7-9 and TRBJ1-3; D not certain. Trimming pared 2 bases from V and 0 bases from J, leaving 14 bases between. This CDR3 has 17 residues. Germline CDR1 and CDR2: SEHNR and FQNEAQ (reference sequence).

Ten or more counts support this clone. The genes are TRBV7-9 and TRBJ1-1, with D maybe TRBD1 (5 bases). This CDR3 is built from 15 residues. The germline gives CDR1 SEHNR, CDR2 FQNEAQ (reference sequence). The germline V and J ends were trimmed by 10 bases and 5 bases, with 23 bases remaining between them. The CDR3 loop is CAKTDLDSGGTEAFF. The DNA for the CDR3 is TGTGCCAAGACAGACCTCGACAGTGGGGGAACTGAAGCTTTCTTT.

This clone has at least ten counts. J is TRBJ2-1 and V is TRBV7-9; 9 nucleotides line up with TRBD1. The CDR3 is 15 amino acids. From germline, CDR1 is SEHNR and CDR2 FQNEAQ (reference sequence). Unmatched junction bases numbered 15, after V lost 6 bases and J lost 12 bases. DNA of the CDR3: TGTGCCAGCAGTCTTTCCGGGACAGGGACCGGGGGGCAGTTCTTC. The encoded protein is CASSLSGTGTGGQFF. The full variable domain, with the rest looked up from reference TRBV7-9 and TRBJ2-1, is DTGVSQNPRHKITKRGQNVTFRCDPISEHNRLYWYRQTLGQGPEFLTYFQNEAQLEKSRLLSDRFSAERPKGSFSTLEIQRTEQGDSAMYLCASSLSGTGTGGQFFGPGTRLTVL.

This clone was seen at least ten times. The chain is built from TRBV10-2 and TRBJ2-3; D gene ambiguous. CDR1 is WSHSY, CDR2 SAAADI, per germline. This CDR3 contains 13 residues. V was shortened by 7 bases and J by 0 bases, with 8 bases between the two germline ends. The CDR3 sequence is CASTVGSTDTQYF. In nucleotides, the CDR3 is TGCGCCAGCACGGTGGGTAGCACAGATACGCAGTATTTT.

This clone has only a few counts. V and J are TRBV27 and TRBJ1-2; D uncertain. The CDR3 consists of 13 residues. V was pared by 5 bases and J by 2 bases, with 9 bases between. Germline V gene data show CDR1 as MNHEY and CDR2 as SMNVEV (reference sequence). The DNA of the CDR3 is TGTGCCAGCAGTCACGGACGGAACTATGGCTACACCTTC. It is translated as CASSHGRNYGYTF.

This clone came up many times. This chain uses TRBV28 with TRBJ1-2; 8 bases agree with TRBD1. Per germline, CDR1 MDHEN and CDR2 SYDVKM. Losses at the gene ends were 4 bases for V and 4 bases for J; bases not matched to a gene: 8. The length of the CDR3 is 15 residues. The CDR3 DNA sequence: TGTGCCAGCAGTTCGGTTGGCAGGGGGCTCTATGGCTACACCTTC. Translation: CASSSVGRGLYGYTF.

This clone was recorded at least ten times. The chain has TRBV9 and TRBJ1-1; D gene ambiguous. This CDR3 spans 14 amino acids. The V gene lost 1 base and the J gene lost 4 bases, with 11 bases spanning the gap. CDR1 is SGDLS and CDR2 is YYNGEE in the germline V gene. The CDR3: CASSVLSRTTEAFF. DNA of the CDR3: TGTGCCAGCAGCGTATTATCGAGGACCACTGAAGCTTTCTTT.

CDR3 nucleotide sequence: TGCAGTGCTGCAAAGGAGGTCACCCACATATACGAGCAGTACTTC. It is translated as CSAAKEVTHIYEQYF. This chain links TRBV20-1 with TRBJ2-7; a weak D match, TRBD2 (5 bases). CDR1 and CDR2 (germline): DFQATT, SNEGSKA (reference sequence). The V gene lost 5 bases and the J gene lost 4 bases, with 21 bases spanning the gap. The CDR3 sequence is 15 residues long.

This clone has a count of ten or more. The genes are TRBV19 and TRBJ2-7; 11 bases are shared with TRBD2. Germline values: CDR1 LNHDA, CDR2 SQIVND (reference sequence). The length of the CDR3 is 16 residues. After removal of 6 bases from V and 5 bases from J, the junction contained 12 bases not matched to a gene. CDR3 nucleotide sequence: TGTGCCAGTAGCACCGGAGCTAGCGGGAGGTTCGACGAGCAGTACTTC. It is translated as CASSTGASGRFDEQYF.

This clone was found a few times. The chain joins TRBV12-3 or TRBV12-4 to TRBJ1-1; maybe TRBD1 (5 bases). V was pared by 4 bases and J by 1 base, with 10 bases between. The CDR3 is 14 amino acids. CDR3: CASSSGGPNTEAFF. The CDR3 nucleotides are TGTGCCAGCAGTTCGGGGGGACCGAACACTGAAGCTTTCTTT.

This clone came up many times. The chain carries TRBV4-1 and TRBJ2-4, with 7 bases aligning to TRBD1. The CDR3 consists of 16 residues. The junction had 11 bases not matched to a gene; V was cut back by 1 base and J by 8 bases. Germline lookup yields CDR1 MGHRA and CDR2 YSYEKL. The CDR3 nucleotides are TGCGCCAGCAGCCAAGCCTACACAGGGGCAAAGGACATTCAGTACTTC. Amino acids: CASSQAYTGAKDIQYF.

This clone was picked up many times. The gene calls are TRBV3-1 and TRBJ2-1; unclear D gene. Germline V CDR1 and CDR2: LGHDT, YNNKEL (reference sequence). The V gene lost 3 bases and the J gene lost 3 bases, with 15 bases spanning the gap. The CDR3 consists of 16 residues. CDR3 nucleotides: TGTGCCAGCAGCCACACTGGAGTAGCCGGCTACAATGAGCAGTTCTTC. Encoded protein: CASSHTGVAGYNEQFF.

Comment on this clone: Its ends do not fully match the called genes, so a read error is possible. In DNA form, the CDR3 reads TGTGCCAGCAGCGCAGGACTAGCTGGATCTTACGATCAGTACTTC. It encodes CASSAGLAGSYDQYF. The V and J genes are TRBV9 and TRBJ2-7; 8 positions match TRBD2. CDR1 SGDLS and CDR2 YYNGEE come from the germline V gene. The CDR3 is made up of 15 amino acids.

The chain links TRBV20-1 to TRBJ2-1; possible D gene TRBD1, 6 bases. The CDR3 is 16 residues long. Trimming removed 3 bases at V and 2 bases at J, with 17 bases between. Per germline, CDR1 DFQATT and CDR2 SNEGSKA (reference sequence). CDR3 residues: CSARRDMVIPYNEQFF. CDR3 sequence (DNA): TGCAGTGCTAGGAGGGACATGGTAATCCCCTACAATGAGCAGTTCTTC.

This clone was counted at least ten times. The chain employs TRBV6-1 and TRBJ1-1, with TRBD1 as a possible D gene (5 bases). Germline assignment: CDR1 MNHNS and CDR2 SASEGT. Between the trimmed V and J ends, which lost 5 bases and 8 bases, there was a span of 15 bases. The CDR3 totals 13 residues. Here the CDR3 DNA reads TGTGCCAGCAGTATAGTTCCCAGGGACGAAGCTTTCTTT. Encoded protein: CASSIVPRDEAFF.

This clone has ten or more counts. This chain links TRBV3-1 with TRBJ2-5; possible D gene TRBD2, 6 bases. V was shortened by 4 bases and J by 2 bases, with 8 bases between the two germline ends. CDR1 is LGHDT and CDR2 is YNNKEL in the germline V gene (reference sequence). This CDR3 contains 13 residues. CDR3 sequence: CASSPGLQETQYF. The CDR3, as DNA: TGTGCCAGCAGCCCTGGACTACAAGAGACCCAGTACTTC.

The sample holds a few counts of this clone. The V call is TRBV6-5, the J call TRBJ1-2, with a possible D match to TRBD1 (5 bases). Per germline, CDR1 MNHEY and CDR2 SVGAGI. This CDR3 contains 17 residues. The V gene lost 0 bases and the J gene lost 2 bases, with 16 bases spanning the gap. CDR3 in amino acids: CASSYSSPPGRNYGYTF. As DNA, the CDR3 is TGTGCCAGCAGTTACTCGAGCCCCCCGGGACGGAACTATGGCTACACCTTC.

This clone has at least ten counts. Other DNA sequences from this sample encode an identical CDR3 as well. The chain has TRBV2 and TRBJ2-3; no clear D. The germline gives CDR1 SNHLY, CDR2 FYNNEI. The CDR3 runs 15 residues. V was shortened by 1 base and J by 5 bases, with 13 bases between the two germline ends. DNA for the CDR3: TGTGCCAGCAGTGAAGGCCCCCCCGGTGTAGATACGCAGTATTTT. It translates to CASSEGPPGVDTQYF.